Listed below are T cell receptor beta chains from one sample, sequenced in a study of response to subunit inactivated influenza vaccine. TCRdb re-derived calls from the RT-PCR reads in MiXCR, one entry per CDR3 protein. This sample carries around 570,000 distinct CDR3 sequences, 6.5% to 8% of them seen once, and the ten largest clones take 10% to 15%. Sequenced here: PBMCs from blood, sampled less than 30 months after vaccination. Every receptor here comes from a man between 50 and 75 years old who received an inactivated influenza vaccine. Each CDR3 is given with its conserved first and last residue. A D gene is named only where the DNA matches it firmly. Some rows have no size entry. The others give once, few or many, or a class for an expanded clone.

v_call	j_call	d_call	clone_size	cdr3_aa	cdr3_nt
TRBV5-1	TRBJ2-1	.	.	CASSLSMSGFNEQFF	TGCGCCAGCAGCTTGAGTATGAGCGGGTTCAATGAGCAGTTCTTC
TRBV4-1	TRBJ1-6	.	.	CASSLRESYNSPLHF	TGCGCCAGCAGCCTCAGGGAATCCTATAATTCACCCCTCCACTTT
TRBV4-3	TRBJ2-5	TRBD1	many	CASSQNGQGETQYF	TGCGCCAGCAGCCAAAACGGACAGGGGGAGACCCAGTACTTC
TRBV30	TRBJ1-5	.	few	CAYSRGAGSRQPQHF	TGTGCCTACTCTAGGGGGGCAGGGTCGCGTCAGCCCCAGCATTTT
TRBV14	TRBJ2-1	.	few	CASSQQNTGGEFF	TGTGCCAGCAGCCAGCAAAACACAGGGGGGGAGTTCTTC
TRBV20-1	TRBJ2-2	.	many	CSARVGGTNTGELFF	TGCAGTGCTAGAGTTGGGGGGACGAACACCGGGGAGCTGTTTTTT
TRBV6-2/TRBV6-3	TRBJ1-1	TRBD1	.	CASSVTGTGNTEAFF	TGTGCCAGCAGCGTGACCGGGACAGGGAACACTGAAGCTTTCTTT
TRBV14	TRBJ2-3	TRBD2	.	CASRRGRATDTQYF	TGTGCCAGCCGCCGAGGGAGGGCTACAGATACGCAGTATTTT
TRBV5-1	TRBJ1-1	.	.	CASSWSGAGTEAFF	TGCGCCAGCAGCTGGTCAGGGGCCGGCACTGAAGCTTTCTTT
TRBV21-1	TRBJ2-1	.	many	CASSKAFSGTGEYNEQFF	TGTGCCAGCAGCAAAGCCTTTTCCGGGACAGGGGAATACAATGAGCAGTTCTTC
TRBV10-3	TRBJ2-7	.	few	CAILFSKGGSLHSYEQYF	TGTGCCATCTTGTTTTCCAAGGGCGGGTCTTTACACTCCTACGAGCAGTACTTC
TRBV4-3	TRBJ2-1	TRBD1	few	CASSQGGTGGYNEQFF	TGCGCCAGCAGCCAAGGGGGGACAGGGGGTTACAATGAGCAGTTCTTC
TRBV6-1	TRBJ1-1	.	many	CASMLKGGVNTEAFF	TGTGCCAGCATGCTCAAAGGGGGGGTGAACACTGAAGCTTTCTTT
TRBV13	TRBJ2-1	.	.	CASSLGRTLYNEQFF	TGTGCCAGCAGCTTGGGACGTACTCTCTACAATGAGCAGTTCTTC